A single sample gave rise to the 19 T cell receptor beta chains below, sequenced in a study of blood T cell repertoires in COVID-19. The method was immunoSEQ multiplex PCR; TCRdb's version includes in-frame clones alone and lacks a portion of them. The sample records 65,000 to 85,000 clones, about 70% being singletons. Sequenced material: peripheral blood. Receptors originate from a man over 45 with active or convalescent COVID-19.

J is TRBJ2-1 and V is TRBV7-6; a possible D gene is TRBD1 (6 bases). The CDR3 contains 16 residues. CDR1 is SGHVS, CDR2 FNYEAQ, per germline. Trimming took off 4 bases at V and 7 bases at J, with 20 bases between the two ends. The CDR3 nucleotides read TGTGCCAGCAGCTCCTCGACAGGACCCGTTGATAATGAGCAGTTCTTC. Its protein product is CASSSSTGPVDNEQFF.

The chain uses TRBV19 and TRBJ1-5, with 10 bases matching TRBD1. The CDR3 spans 13 residues. Germline V gives CDR1 LNHDA, CDR2 SQIVND (reference sequence). Trimming took 4 bases from V and 6 from J; bases not matched to a gene: 0. CDR3: CASSRDRGQPQHF. CDR3 DNA: TGTGCCAGTAGTAGGGACAGGGGTCAGCCCCAGCATTTT.

The genes are TRBV6-6 and TRBJ1-2; D unresolved. There are 13 residues in the CDR3. With 2 bases removed from V and 2 bases from J, the gap between germline ends came to 6 bases. The germline V gene has CDR1 MNHNY and CDR2 SVGAGI (reference sequence). As DNA, the CDR3 is TGTGCCAGCAGTTACGGGCAGAACTATGGCTACACCTTC. This encodes CASSYGQNYGYTF.

This clone was observed a handful of times. This chain links TRBV10-3 with TRBJ1-5; 8 bases align to TRBD1. Per the germline V gene, CDR1 is ENHRY and CDR2 is SYGVKD. V lost 3 bases and J lost 6; bases outside the gene matches: 13. The CDR3 has 17 residues. The CDR3 loop reads CAISEGGGQGIRQPQHF. Written as DNA, the CDR3 is TGTGCCATCAGTGAAGGTGGAGGACAGGGTATTCGTCAGCCCCAGCATTTT.

The CDR3 reads CASSPTSSTDTQYF. CDR3 nucleotides: TGTGCCAGCAGCCCGACTAGCTCCACAGATACGCAGTATTTT. This sequence joins TRBV7-2 and TRBJ2-3; 7 positions agree with TRBD2. With V trimmed by 5 bases and J by 2 bases, 4 bases remained unmatched. Germline V CDR1 and CDR2: SGHTA, FQGNSA. This CDR3 is built from 14 residues.

The chain couples TRBV13 to TRBJ1-1, with TRBD1 as a possible D gene (5 bases). The germline V gene encodes CDR1 PRHDT and CDR2 FYEKMQ (reference sequence). V lost 7 bases and J lost 2, with 11 bases in between. The CDR3 consists of 13 residues. CDR3 sequence: CASTLGGNTEAFF. Here the CDR3 DNA reads TGTGCCAGCACCCTGGGGGGAAACACTGAAGCTTTCTTT.

V and J are TRBV5-1 and TRBJ2-5, with D possibly matching TRBD2 (5 bases). The CDR3 consists of 14 residues. The V and J ends lost 3 bases and 3 bases respectively, with 12 bases between them. CDR1 and CDR2 from the germline V gene are SGHRS and YFSETQ. The CDR3 nucleotides are TGCGCCAGCAGCTCCGGACGGGGAAAAGAGACCCAGTACTTC. It encodes CASSSGRGKETQYF.

This clone was picked up a small number of times. The rearrangement links TRBV5-6 to TRBJ1-4, with D perhaps TRBD1 (5 bases). CDR3 length: 15 residues. The germline CDR1 and CDR2 sequences are SGHDT and YYEEEE. V shed 0 bases and J shed 8 bases, with 14 bases lying between them. CDR3 sequence: CASSLGGRAGEKLFF. The CDR3 DNA reads as TGTGCCAGCAGCTTGGGGGGCAGGGCTGGGGAAAAACTGTTTTTT.

The chain recombines TRBV27 with TRBJ2-5, with 7 nucleotides matching TRBD1. This CDR3 spans 13 amino acids. V gave up 9 bases and J gave up 1 base; unmatched junction bases: 5. The germline CDR1 and CDR2 sequences are MNHEY and SMNVEV (reference sequence). In nucleotides, the CDR3 is TGTGCCAGTAGGGGGCGGTTCCAAGAGACCCAGTACTTC. Translating it yields CASRGRFQETQYF.

The chain recombines TRBV5-1 with TRBJ2-5; the match to TRBD2 covers 7 bases. The junction had 8 bases not matched to a gene; V was cut back by 7 bases and J by 2 bases. The CDR3 consists of 14 residues. The germline V gene has CDR1 SGHRS and CDR2 YFSETQ. The CDR3 is CASGGWGGQETQYF. The CDR3 nucleotides read TGCGCCAGCGGTGGTTGGGGGGGACAAGAGACCCAGTACTTC.

This chain joins TRBV6-1 and TRBJ1-1; perhaps TRBD1 as D (5 bases). Per germline, CDR1 MNHNS and CDR2 SASEGT. Trimming pared 2 bases from V and 3 bases from J, leaving 13 bases between. The CDR3 is made up of 15 amino acids. Here the CDR3 DNA reads TGTGCCAGCAGTGAAAGGGCCCGGGGGTACACTGAAGCTTTCTTT. Translating gives CASSERARGYTEAFF.

The J gene is TRBJ1-1, the V gene TRBV9; 7 positions agree with TRBD1. This CDR3 comprises 15 residues. CDR1 and CDR2 from the germline V gene are SGDLS and YYNGEE. V shed 4 bases, J shed 1 base, and the junction held 7 bases outside the gene matches. The CDR3 spells CASSPQGLGNTEAFF. CDR3 DNA: TGTGCCAGCAGCCCACAGGGGCTGGGGAACACTGAAGCTTTCTTT.

This chain uses TRBV10-2 with TRBJ2-5; TRBD2 matches 12 bases. V was clipped by 7 bases and J by 1 base; unmatched bases: 22. CDR3 size: 21 residues. Germline CDR1 reads WSHSY; CDR2 reads SAAADI. CDR3 sequence (DNA): TGCGCCAGCATCTGGGCTCTAGCGGGGGGGCCTGCGCATATAGGCCAAGAGACCCAGTACTTC. This translates into CASIWALAGGPAHIGQETQYF.

V and J are TRBV19 and TRBJ1-2, with D maybe TRBD1 (5 bases). Looked up from germline, CDR1 is LNHDA and CDR2 is SQIVND (reference sequence). V was clipped by 5 bases and J by 8 bases, with 15 bases between them. The CDR3 loop spans 13 amino acids. Here the CDR3 reads CASSGLAGEGYTF. In DNA form, the CDR3 reads TGTGCCAGTAGTGGTCTGGCGGGGGAAGGCTACACCTTC.

The genes are TRBV30 and TRBJ2-7, with a tentative D call TRBD1 (7 bases). V was pared by 3 bases and J by 9 bases, with 18 bases between. Germline CDR1 and CDR2: GTSNPN and SVGIG (reference sequence). The CDR3 has 13 amino acids. The DNA of the CDR3 is TGTGCCTGGAGCCCCCTGGAGGGGGCAGGGCAGTACTTC. It is translated as CAWSPLEGAGQYF.

The chain links TRBV24-1 to TRBJ2-3, with TRBD2 identical over 8 bases. Germline CDR1 reads KGHDR; CDR2 reads SFDVKD. This CDR3 has 13 residues. The trim removed 9 bases at V and 11 bases at J, leaving 12 bases unmatched. CDR3 sequence reads: CATGFAGGRLQYF. The CDR3 nucleotides are TGTGCCACCGGATTTGCGGGGGGCCGTTTGCAGTATTTT.

The V and J genes are TRBV2 and TRBJ1-1, with TRBD1 as a possible D gene (5 bases). V was shortened by 6 bases and J by 1 base, with 9 bases between the two germline ends. The CDR3 spans 13 residues. Germline V lookup: CDR1 SNHLY, CDR2 FYNNEI. CDR3 in DNA: TGTGCCAGCAGGAGTCAGGGGAACACTGAAGCTTTCTTT. The encoded protein is CASRSQGNTEAFF.

V is TRBV7-8 and J is TRBJ1-6; 9 bases map to TRBD1. The CDR3 is 16 residues long. Germline V gene sequence: CDR1 SGHVS, CDR2 FQNEAQ. Trimming cost V 7 bases and J 7 bases; bases outside gene matches: 11. As DNA, the CDR3 is TGTGCCAGCATCCGGGATCTGGGACAGGGAAATTCACCCCTCCACTTT. Its protein is CASIRDLGQGNSPLHF.

CDR3 residues: CASKPGSSTDTQYF. The CDR3, as DNA: TGTGCCAGTAAGCCGGGATCCTCCACAGATACGCAGTATTTT. V gene TRBV19 combines with J gene TRBJ2-3; D is perhaps TRBD2 (5 bases). This CDR3 contains 14 residues. Per germline, CDR1 LNHDA and CDR2 SQIVND (reference sequence). Trimming shortened V by 7 bases and J by 2 bases, and 13 bases separated the two germline ends.